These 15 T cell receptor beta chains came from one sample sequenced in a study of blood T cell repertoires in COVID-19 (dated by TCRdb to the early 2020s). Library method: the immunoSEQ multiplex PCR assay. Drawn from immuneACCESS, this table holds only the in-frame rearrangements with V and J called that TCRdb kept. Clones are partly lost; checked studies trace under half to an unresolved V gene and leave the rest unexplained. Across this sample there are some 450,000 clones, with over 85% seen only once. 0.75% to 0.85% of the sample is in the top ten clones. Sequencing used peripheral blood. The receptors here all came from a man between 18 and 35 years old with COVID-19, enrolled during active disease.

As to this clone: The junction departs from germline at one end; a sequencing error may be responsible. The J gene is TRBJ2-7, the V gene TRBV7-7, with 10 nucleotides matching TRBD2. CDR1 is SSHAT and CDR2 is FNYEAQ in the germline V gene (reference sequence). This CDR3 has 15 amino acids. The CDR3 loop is CASSPESGRADEQYF. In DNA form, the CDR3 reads TGTGCTAGCAGCCCAGAGAGCGGGAGGGCAGACGAGCAGTACTTC.

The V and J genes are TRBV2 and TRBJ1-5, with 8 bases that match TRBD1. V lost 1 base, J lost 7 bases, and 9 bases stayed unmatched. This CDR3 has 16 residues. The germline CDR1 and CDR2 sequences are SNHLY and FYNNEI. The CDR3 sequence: CASSEDGTGSEQPQHF. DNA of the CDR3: TGTGCCAGCAGTGAAGACGGGACAGGTAGCGAACAGCCCCAGCATTTT.

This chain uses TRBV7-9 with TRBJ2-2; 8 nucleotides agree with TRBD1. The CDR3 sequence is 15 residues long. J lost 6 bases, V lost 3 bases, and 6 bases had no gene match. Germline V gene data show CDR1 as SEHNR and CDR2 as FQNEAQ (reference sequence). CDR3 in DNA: TGTGCCAGCAGCTTGTGGCAGGGGGCCCCCGGGGAGCTGTTTTTT. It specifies CASSLWQGAPGELFF.

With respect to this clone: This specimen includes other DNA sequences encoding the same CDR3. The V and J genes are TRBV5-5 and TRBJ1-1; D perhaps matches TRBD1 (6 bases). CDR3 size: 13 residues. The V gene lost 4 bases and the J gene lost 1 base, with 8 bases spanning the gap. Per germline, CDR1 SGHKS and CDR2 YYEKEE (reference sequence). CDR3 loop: CASSRTANTEAFF. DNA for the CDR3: TGTGCCAGCAGCCGGACAGCGAACACTGAAGCTTTCTTT. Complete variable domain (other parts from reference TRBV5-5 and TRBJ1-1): DAGVTQSPTHLIKTRGQQVTLRCSPISGHKSVSWYQQVLGQGPQFIFQYYEKEERGRGNFPDRFSARQFPNYSSELNVNALLLGDSALYLCASSRTANTEAFFGQGTRLTVV.

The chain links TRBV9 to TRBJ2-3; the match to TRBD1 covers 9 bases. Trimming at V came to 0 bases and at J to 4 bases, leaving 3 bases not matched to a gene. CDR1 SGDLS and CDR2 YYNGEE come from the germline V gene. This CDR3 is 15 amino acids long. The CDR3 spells CASSVGDRVSDTQYF. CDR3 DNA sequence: TGTGCCAGCAGCGTAGGGGACAGGGTTTCAGATACGCAGTATTTT.

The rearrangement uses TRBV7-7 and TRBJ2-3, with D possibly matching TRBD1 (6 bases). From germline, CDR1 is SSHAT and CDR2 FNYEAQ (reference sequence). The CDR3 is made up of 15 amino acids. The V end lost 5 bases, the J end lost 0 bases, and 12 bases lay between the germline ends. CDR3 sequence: CASSRTAPSTDTQYF. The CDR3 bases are TGTGCCAGCAGCCGGACAGCTCCTAGCACAGATACGCAGTATTTT. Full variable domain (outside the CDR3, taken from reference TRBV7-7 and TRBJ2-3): GAGVSQSPRYKVTKRGQDVTLRCDPISSHATLYWYQQALGQGPEFLTYFNYEAQPDKSGLPSDRFSAERPEGSISTLTIQRTEQRDSAMYRCASSRTAPSTDTQYFGPGTRLTVL.

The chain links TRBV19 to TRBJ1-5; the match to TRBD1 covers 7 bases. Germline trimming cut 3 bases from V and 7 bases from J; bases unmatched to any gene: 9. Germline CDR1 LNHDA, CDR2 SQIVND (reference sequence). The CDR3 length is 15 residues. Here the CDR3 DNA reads TGTGCCAGTAGTATCCCCGGGACAGCATCCCAGCCCCAGCATTTT. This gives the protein CASSIPGTASQPQHF.

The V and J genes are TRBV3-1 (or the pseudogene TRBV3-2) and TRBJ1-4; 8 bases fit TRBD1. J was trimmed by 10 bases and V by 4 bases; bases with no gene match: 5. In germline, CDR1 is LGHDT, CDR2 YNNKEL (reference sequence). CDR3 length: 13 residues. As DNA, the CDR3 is TGTGCCAGCAGCCGCCCACAGGGGGGAAAACTGTTTTTT. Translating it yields CASSRPQGGKLFF.

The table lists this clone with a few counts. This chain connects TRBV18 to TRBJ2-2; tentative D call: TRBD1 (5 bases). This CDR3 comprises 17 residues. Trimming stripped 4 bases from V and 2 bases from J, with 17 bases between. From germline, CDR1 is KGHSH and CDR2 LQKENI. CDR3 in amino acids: CASSLNSPGLNTGELFF. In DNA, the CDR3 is TGTGCCAGCTCACTTAATTCTCCAGGGCTAAACACCGGGGAGCTGTTTTTT.

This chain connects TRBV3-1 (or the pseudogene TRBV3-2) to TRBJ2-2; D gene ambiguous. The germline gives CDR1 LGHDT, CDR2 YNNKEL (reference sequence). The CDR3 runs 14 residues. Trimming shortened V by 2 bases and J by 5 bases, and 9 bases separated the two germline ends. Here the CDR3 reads CASSQNRRTGELFF. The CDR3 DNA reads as TGTGCCAGCAGCCAAAACAGAAGGACCGGGGAGCTGTTTTTT.

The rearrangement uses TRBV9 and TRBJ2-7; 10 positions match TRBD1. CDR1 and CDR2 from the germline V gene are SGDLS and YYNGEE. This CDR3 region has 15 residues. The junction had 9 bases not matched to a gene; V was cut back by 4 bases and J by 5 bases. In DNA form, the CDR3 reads TGTGCCAGCAGCTCGAGACAGGGGGCCGGGGACGAGCAGTACTTC. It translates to CASSSRQGAGDEQYF.

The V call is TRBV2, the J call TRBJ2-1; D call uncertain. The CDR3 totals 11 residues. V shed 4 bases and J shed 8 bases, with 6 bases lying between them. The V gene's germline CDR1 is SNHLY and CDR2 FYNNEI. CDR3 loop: CASSARHEQFF. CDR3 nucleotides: TGTGCCAGCAGTGCTAGACATGAGCAGTTCTTC.

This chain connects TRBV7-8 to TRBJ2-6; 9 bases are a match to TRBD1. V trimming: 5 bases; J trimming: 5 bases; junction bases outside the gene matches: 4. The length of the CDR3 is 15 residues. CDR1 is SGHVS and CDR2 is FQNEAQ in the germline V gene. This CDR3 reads CASSRGQGRANVLTF. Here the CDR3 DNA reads TGTGCCAGCAGCCGAGGACAGGGGCGGGCCAACGTCCTGACTTTC.

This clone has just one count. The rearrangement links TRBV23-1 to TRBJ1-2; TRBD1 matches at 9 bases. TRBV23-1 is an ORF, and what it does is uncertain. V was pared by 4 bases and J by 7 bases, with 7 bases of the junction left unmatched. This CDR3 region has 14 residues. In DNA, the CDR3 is TGCGCCAGCAGTCTATGGGACAGGGAGAGTGGCTACACCTTC. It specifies CASSLWDRESGYTF.

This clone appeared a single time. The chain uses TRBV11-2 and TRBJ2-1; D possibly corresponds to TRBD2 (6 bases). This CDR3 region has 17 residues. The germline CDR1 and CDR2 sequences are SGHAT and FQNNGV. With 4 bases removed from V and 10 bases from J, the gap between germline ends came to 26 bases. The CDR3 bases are TGTGCCAGCAGCTCCCTCGAGCGTGGAGGGAGAGCTGAAGAGCAGTTCTTC. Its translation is CASSSLERGGRAEEQFF.